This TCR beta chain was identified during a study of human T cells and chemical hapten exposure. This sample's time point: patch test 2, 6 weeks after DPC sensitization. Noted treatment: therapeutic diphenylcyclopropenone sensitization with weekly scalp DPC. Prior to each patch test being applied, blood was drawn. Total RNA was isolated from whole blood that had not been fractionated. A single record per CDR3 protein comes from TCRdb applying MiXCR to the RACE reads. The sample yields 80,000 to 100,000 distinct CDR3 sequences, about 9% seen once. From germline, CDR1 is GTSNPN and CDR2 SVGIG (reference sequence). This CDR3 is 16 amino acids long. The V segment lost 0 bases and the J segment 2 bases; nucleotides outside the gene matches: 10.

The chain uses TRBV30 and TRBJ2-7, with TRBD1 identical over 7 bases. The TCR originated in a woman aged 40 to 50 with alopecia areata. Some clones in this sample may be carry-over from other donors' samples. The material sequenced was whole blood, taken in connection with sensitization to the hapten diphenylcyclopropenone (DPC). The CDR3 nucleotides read TGTGCCTGGAGTGTACCCTACCGGGACAGACCCTACGAGCAGTACTTC. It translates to CAWSVPYRDRPYEQYF.